The source of this TCR beta chain is a study of blood T cells in healthy people across ages (dated by TCRdb to 2013 to 2016). Notes on the research overall: In model experiments, template switching captured about one uniquely barcoded TCR beta cDNA molecule for every two T cells. To track age-related changes in TCR beta repertoire diversity, the study relied on deep sequencing normalized with unique cDNA molecular identifiers. Four age groups were formed from the donors: young (average roughly 16 years), middle-aged (approximately 41), aged (about 62) and long-lived (about 80). To avoid experimental bias, donors of different ages were spread randomly across the sequencing lanes. Using the same blood draw, the study looked at two additional independent replicas of 1 million unique cDNA reads for two donors, one aged 18 to 29 and the other aged 80 or older. General study outcomes and caveats: Donor CMV infection status was unknown, potentially confounding age-related changes in expanded clonotypes. Bulk unsorted PBMC profiling prevented conclusive comparison of naive and antigen-experienced compartments. A strong correlation was found between observed TCR beta diversity and the percentage of naive T cells measured by flow cytometry. The long-lived group showed more naive CD4+ T cells, fewer expanded clones and increased TCR diversity than the aged group, suggesting age selection. Total diversity estimates from one million sequenced T cells were considered lower bounds and underestimates. As age increased, observed TCR beta diversity per million T cells dropped in a roughly linear way, and a significant reduction was already evident by age approximately 40.

The germline V gene sets CDR1 to SGDLS and CDR2 to YYNGEE. Deletion took 1 base off V and 0 bases off J, with a span of 6 bases between the germline ends. Counted from cysteine to phenylalanine, this CDR3 has 14 amino acids. The DNA shown is the 42-base CDR3, in frame from base 1. Systemically healthy Caucasian individuals from Russia, over 30 in total and aged roughly 6 to 100 years, were included as donors. Each donor gave around 9.9 milliliters of peripheral blood, collected into EDTA-treated Vacutainer tubes. Ficoll-Paque density-gradient centrifugation was used to isolate PBMCs, with at least 6.5 million obtained per sample. Trizol reagent was used to extract total RNA from PBMCs, with at least 5.5 micrograms per sample. Naive CD45RAhigh/CD27high T cell percentages were measured by flow cytometry on a PBMC aliquot from every donor. This clonotype was detected ten times or more. Its recognized antigen is unknown. No clone much larger than this one lies a single base away; base qualities are absent.

Library prep was done by 5' RACE. Sequencing relied on an Illumina HiSeq 2500. A second PCR of roughly 7 to 11 cycles was performed with a sample-barcoded 5' primer and a J-beta primer mix. A template-switch 5' adaptor carrying 12 random nucleotides introduced a unique molecular identifier onto each TCR beta cDNA molecule. Each sample yielded at least 2.5 million CDR3-containing paired-end reads. All of the RNA was converted into first-strand cDNA using the Mint cDNA synthesis kit, with a TRBC-specific oligonucleotide serving as the primer. Following uracil-DNA glycosylase treatment, all cDNA underwent a first 18-cycle PCR with the universal primers M1SS and BC2_uni_R. The original pipeline was this. For normalization, 1 million high-quality reads were randomly selected from each sample, with every read carrying a distinct molecular identifier. Instead of being binned into consensus sequences, reads that shared molecular identifiers were thrown out. MiTCR, with a Q25 quality threshold and the strictest error-elimination algorithm, was used for CDR3 identification, clonotype clustering and error correction. A nonparametric unseen species model with Euler transformation was used to estimate a lower bound on total TCR beta diversity. TCRdb's own reprocessing of the public reads used fastp at Q25 and MiXCR and kept productive beta chains. CDR3 protein sequences are deduplicated, and each keeps its most common genes and DNA. What appears here as the V and J calls and clone size reflects TCRdb's work, not the paper's. The sample contains about 1.1 million distinct CDR3 sequences, more than 30% of them found a single time. The ten largest clonotypes hold less than 15% of the sample.

The V and J genes are TRBV9 and TRBJ2-3, and perhaps TRBD1 as D gene, on 6 matching bases. The source material was blood. The origin of this receptor is a man between 18 and 29 years old in good health. The CDR3: CASSVTGSTDTQYF. The nucleotide sequence reads TGTGCCAGCAGCGTAACAGGGAGCACAGATACGCAGTATTTT.